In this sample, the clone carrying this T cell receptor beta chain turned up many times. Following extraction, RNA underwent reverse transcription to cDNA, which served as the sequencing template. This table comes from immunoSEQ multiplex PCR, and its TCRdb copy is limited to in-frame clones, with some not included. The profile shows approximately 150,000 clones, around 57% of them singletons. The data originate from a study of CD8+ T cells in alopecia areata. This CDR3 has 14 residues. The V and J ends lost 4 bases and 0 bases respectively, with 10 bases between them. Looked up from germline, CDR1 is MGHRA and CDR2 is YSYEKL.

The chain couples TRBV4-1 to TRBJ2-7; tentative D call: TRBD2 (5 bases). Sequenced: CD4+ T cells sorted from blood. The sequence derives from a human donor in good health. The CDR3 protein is CASSLFAGSYEQYF. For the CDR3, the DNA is TGCGCCAGCAGCCTGTTTGCGGGCTCCTACGAGCAGTACTTC.